The 18 T cell receptor beta chains listed next were all sequenced from one sample in a study of tumor and adjacent non-tumor tissue in lung cancer. The library came from three nested PCR rounds adapted from ARM-PCR protocols. Using its own MiXCR run on the multiplex PCR reads, TCRdb lists one record per CDR3 protein. This sample has 60,000 to 90,000 distinct CDR3 sequences, with under 85% found just once. This sample's RNA came from whole unsorted tissue. Sequencing was done on a sample of lung tumor tissue. Receptors originate from a woman between 50 and 59 years old with non-small cell lung cancer.

About this clonotype itself: One end of the junction fails to match germline, which may point to a read error. This chain links TRBV11-2 with TRBJ2-3, with D hard to call. Germline values: CDR1 SGHAT, CDR2 FQNNGV. CDR3 size: 14 residues. The CDR3, as DNA: TGTGTCAGCCGAGACTCGACCAGTTCAGATACGCAATATTTT. This encodes CVSRDSTSSDTQYF.

About this clonotype itself: The junction shows a germline mismatch at one end, possibly a read error. The chain couples TRBV6-6 to TRBJ2-7; 9 positions match TRBD2. The CDR3 consists of 17 residues. CDR1 is MNHNY, CDR2 SVGAGI, per germline (reference sequence). The CDR3 loop reads CVSSYPLQAGGDYEQYF. For the CDR3, the DNA is TGTGTCAGCAGTTACCCGTTGCAAGCGGGAGGTGATTACGAGCAGTACTTC.

This clonotype was found a few times. The rearrangement links TRBV2 to TRBJ2-7; D perhaps matches TRBD1 (5 bases). Trimming pared 2 bases from V and 0 bases from J, leaving 8 bases between. CDR3 size: 14 residues. Germline assignment: CDR1 SNHLY and CDR2 FYNNEI. CDR3 nucleotide sequence: TGTGCCAGCAGTGAACAGACAGTCTCCTACGAGCAGTACTTC. This gives the protein CASSEQTVSYEQYF.

The count of this clonotype is one. In this CDR3 the conserved last residue, phenylalanine or tryptophan, is missing, so a read error is likely. The rearrangement links TRBV28 to TRBJ2-1; D not resolved. CDR1 and CDR2 (germline): MDHEN, SYDVKM. This CDR3 spans 14 amino acids. Trimming took off 0 bases at V and 7 bases at J, with 10 bases between the two ends. CDR3 residues: CASSLWTERNEQFI. For the CDR3, the DNA is TGTGCCAGCAGTTTATGGACGGAAAGGAATGAGCAGTTCATC.

The J gene is TRBJ2-7, the V gene TRBV21-1; the D call TRBD2 from the table was never checked on the DNA. TRBV21-1 is a pseudogene locus. This CDR3 is 15 amino acids long. CDR3 sequence reads: CAISKVVDPYYEQYF. The DNA for the CDR3 is TGTGCCATCAGCAAGGTAGTCGACCCTTACTACGAGCAGTACTTC.

Regarding this clonotype: The CDR3 ends on some other residue instead of the conserved phenylalanine or tryptophan, so this is likely a read error. This chain joins TRBV28 and TRBJ1-5; a possible D gene is TRBD1 (5 bases). With 2 bases removed from V and 0 bases from J, the gap between germline ends came to 14 bases. The germline V gene encodes CDR1 MDHEN and CDR2 SYDVKM. The CDR3 has 17 amino acids. CDR3 sequence reads: CASSLVRQPDSNQPQHL. Here the CDR3 DNA reads TGTGCCAGCAGTTTAGTCCGACAGCCTGATAGCAATCAGCCCCAGCATTTA.

About this clonotype itself: The conserved phenylalanine or tryptophan normally closing the CDR3 is absent here, so this likely arose from a read error. This rearrangement joins TRBV4-1 to TRBJ2-4; D may match TRBD1 or TRBD2 (5 bases each). V lost 1 base and J lost 2, with 12 bases in between. The CDR3 covers 16 residues. CDR1 and CDR2 (germline): MGHRA, YSYEKL. Here the CDR3 DNA reads TGCGCCAGCAGCCAAGGAGGGGCTGTAACCAAAAACATTCAGTACCTC. It codes for CASSQGGAVTKNIQYL.

On this clonotype: The CDR3 does not end in the conserved phenylalanine or tryptophan, so this is likely a read error. The DNA is left out, because the CDR3 cannot be placed on it with certainty; the CDR3 is given as TCRdb lists it. CDR3 sequence: CASSSASYEQCL. The chain is built from TRBV7-9 and TRBJ2-7. Including both end residues, the CDR3 is 12 amino acids long. Germline V gene data show CDR1 as SEHNR and CDR2 as FQNEAQ (reference sequence).

About this clonotype itself: One end of the junction is discordant with germline, which a read error may explain. The chain combines TRBV29-1 with TRBJ2-5; the match to TRBD1 covers 9 bases. This CDR3 spans 12 amino acids. Germline V gene data show CDR1 as SQVTM and CDR2 as ANQGSEA. The CDR3 DNA reads TGCATCGGGGGACAGGGCCTCGAGACCCGGTACTTC. Translating it yields CIGGQGLETRYF.

With respect to this clonotype: At one end the junction does not follow the germline gene, possibly because of a read error. The chain recombines TRBV10-2 with TRBJ2-1; perhaps TRBD2 as D (6 bases). Germline assignment: CDR1 WSHSY and CDR2 SAAADI. The CDR3 runs 15 residues. As DNA, the CDR3 is TGCGCCAGCAGTGGGGGACTGGCGGGTTACAATGAGAAGTTCTTC. Amino acid sequence: CASSGGLAGYNEKFF.

Comment on this clonotype: At one boundary the junction diverges from the germline segment, which might be a read error. The J gene is TRBJ2-7, the V gene TRBV5-1, with 11 bases identical to TRBD1. The V gene's germline CDR1 is SGHRS and CDR2 YFSETQ. The CDR3 runs to 16 residues. The CDR3 protein is CANSTDAGTGGYEQYF. CDR3 bases: TGCGCCAACAGCACAGATGCCGGGACAGGGGGCTACGAGCAGTACTTC.

As concerns this clonotype: Without the conserved terminal phenylalanine or tryptophan, this CDR3 likely stems from a read error. In DNA form, the CDR3 reads TGTGCCAGCAATTACTCGATGGCTGGACAGGGAGGGAATGAGCAGTTCTTA. Encoded protein: CASNYSMAGQGGNEQFL. The rearrangement links TRBV6-5 to TRBJ2-1, with D perhaps matching TRBD1 (8 bases). CDR3 length: 17 residues. In germline, CDR1 is MNHEY, CDR2 SVGAGI.

Here the CDR3 DNA reads TGTGCCAGCAGCTTCAAGAACACCGGGATGCTGTTTTTT. Translated: CASSFKNTGMLFF. J is TRBJ2-2 and V is TRBV11-2; maybe TRBD2 (5 bases). The germline V gene has CDR1 SGHAT and CDR2 FQNNGV. The CDR3 spans 13 residues. V shed 3 bases and J shed 13 bases, with 15 bases lying between them. Using reference TRBV11-2 and TRBJ2-2 for the parts outside the CDR3, the full variable domain is EAGVAQSPRYKIIEKRQSVAFWCNPISGHATLYWYQQILGQGPKLLIQFQNNGVVDDSQLPKDRFSAERLKGVDSTLKIQPAKLEDSAVYLCASSFKNTGMLFFGEGSRLTVL.

This chain links TRBV10-2 with TRBJ1-6, with D possibly being TRBD1 (5 bases). CDR3 length: 13 amino acids. CDR1 is WSHSY and CDR2 is SAAADI in the germline V gene. V was shortened by 10 bases and J by 7 bases, with 14 bases between the two germline ends. CDR3 in amino acids: CATYPGPNSPLHF. The CDR3 nucleotides are TGCGCCACCTACCCGGGGCCCAATTCACCCCTCCACTTT.

The table lists this clonotype with a count of one. At one end, the junction sequence differs from germline, possibly due to a read error. This chain links TRBV4-2 with TRBJ1-5; D ambiguous. The CDR3 has 15 residues. CDR1 and CDR2 (germline): LGHNA, YNFKEQ. In DNA form, the CDR3 reads TGTGCCAGCCGCCAAGACCTCACCAGCGATCAGCCCCAGCATTTT. The encoded protein is CASRQDLTSDQPQHF.

Comments on this clonotype: The junction does not match germline at one end; this may be a read error. The chain has TRBV12-3 or TRBV12-4 and TRBJ2-5; 7 nucleotides agree with TRBD2. The CDR3 is 14 amino acids. The CDR3 reads CVSSFPEGRESQYF. DNA for the CDR3: TGTGTCAGCAGTTTCCCAGAGGGGAGGGAGAGCCAGTACTTC.

This chain uses TRBV6-4 with TRBJ2-6; D is unresolved. Germline V gene data show CDR1 as MRHNA and CDR2 as SNTAGT. The CDR3 is made up of 15 amino acids. CDR3 residues: CANSGSLSGANVLTF. CDR3 nucleotide sequence: TGTGCTAACAGTGGCTCACTATCTGGGGCCAACGTCCTGACTTTC.

On this clonotype itself: At one end, the junction sequence differs from germline, possibly due to a read error. The gene calls are TRBV6-1 and TRBJ2-6, with D perhaps assigned TRBD1 or TRBD2 (5 bases each). The germline gives CDR1 MNHNS, CDR2 SASEGT. The CDR3 is made up of 14 amino acids. CDR3 residues: CASSERDGSNVLTF. The CDR3 DNA reads TGTGCCAGCAGTGAAAGGGACGGCTCCAACGTTCTGACTTTC.